The rows below give T cell receptor beta chains drawn from one sample of a study of human T cells and chemical hapten exposure. TCRdb fed the 5' RACE reads into MiXCR, producing one record per CDR3 protein. The table includes more than 140,000 distinct CDR3 sequences, about 4.3% detected once. Source of these receptors: a female donor in good health. Each CDR3 is given with its conserved first and last residue. Fields, in order: J gene, clone size, V gene, D gene, CDR3 protein, CDR3 DNA. D genes are given only for firm matches. Size is omitted from some rows. Given values are once, few, many or a class for expanded clones.

>TRBJ1-3|NA|TRBV5-1|NA
CASSFVGGSGGNTIYF
TGCGCCAGCAGCTTCGTCGGGGGATCGGGTGGAAACACCATATATTTT
>TRBJ1-6|many|TRBV5-6|NA
CASSWGTYNSPLHF
TGTGCCAGCAGCTGGGGGACCTATAATTCACCCCTCCACTTT
>TRBJ2-3|NA|TRBV7-9|NA
CASERAGTQYF
TGTGCCAGCGAGAGGGCAGGTACGCAGTATTTT
>TRBJ2-5|many|TRBV5-4|TRBD2
CASSRGGYQETQYF
TGTGCCAGCAGCCGCGGGGGGTACCAAGAGACCCAGTACTTC
>TRBJ2-7|many|TRBV20-1|NA
CSATRGYEQYF
TGCAGTGCTACGCGCGGCTACGAGCAGTACTTC
>TRBJ2-7|many|TRBV20-1|TRBD1
CSARGQGVYEQYF
TGCAGTGCTAGAGGACAGGGGGTCTACGAGCAGTACTTC
>TRBJ2-1|NA|TRBV5-1|TRBD1
CASSSGQGREDEQFF
TGCGCCAGCAGCAGCGGACAGGGGAGGGAAGATGAGCAGTTCTTC
>TRBJ2-3|few|TRBV18|NA
CASSPSGGDTQYF
TGTGCCAGCTCACCATCCGGGGGAGATACGCAGTATTTT
>TRBJ2-2|many|TRBV20-1|NA
CSGVAGNTGELFF
TGCAGTGGGGTGGCAGGAAACACCGGGGAGCTGTTTTTT
>TRBJ2-5|many|TRBV5-1|TRBD2
CASSLPGASGAETQYF
TGCGCCAGCAGCCTCCCGGGGGCTAGCGGGGCTGAGACCCAGTACTTC
>TRBJ1-5|NA|TRBV12-3/TRBV12-4|NA
CASSLLLGGGVVEGNQPQHF
TGTGCCAGCAGTTTACTACTCGGGGGCGGAGTAGTAGAAGGCAATCAGCCCCAGCATTTT
>TRBJ2-2|many|TRBV14|NA
CASSSRVWNTGELFF
TGTGCCAGCAGCTCTAGGGTTTGGAACACCGGGGAGCTGTTTTTT
>TRBJ2-5|many|TRBV12-3/TRBV12-4|TRBD2
CASSLALSGTIQETQYF
TGTGCCAGCAGTTTAGCGCTTAGCGGGACAATACAAGAGACCCAGTACTTC
>TRBJ2-2|many|TRBV9|TRBD1
CASSEDRGNTGELFF
TGTGCCAGCAGCGAGGACAGGGGAAACACCGGGGAGCTGTTTTTT
>TRBJ2-3|many|TRBV5-1|NA
CASSLSSLRSTDTQYF
TGCGCCAGCAGCTTGTCCTCCCTGAGGAGCACAGATACGCAGTATTTT
>TRBJ2-7|many|TRBV7-6|NA
CASSLTPDWTYEQYF
TGTGCCAGCAGCTTAACTCCCGATTGGACCTACGAGCAGTACTTC
>TRBJ2-5|many|TRBV18|NA
CASSRAPGHIQETQYF
TGTGCCAGCTCACGCGCTCCGGGACACATCCAAGAGACCCAGTACTTC
>TRBJ1-4|NA|TRBV4-3|TRBD1
CASSQGRRGFGEKLFF
TGCGCCAGCAGCCAAGGTCGCAGGGGGTTTGGTGAAAAACTGTTTTTT
>TRBJ2-3|many|TRBV27|NA
CASRGLSTDTQYF
TGTGCCAGCAGAGGGCTTAGCACAGATACGCAGTATTTT
>TRBJ1-2|many|TRBV5-1|NA
CASSLVGAAPYGYTF
TGCGCCAGCAGCTTGGTAGGAGCAGCCCCCTATGGCTACACCTTC
>TRBJ2-7|few|TRBV28|NA
CASTPSGQSSYEQYF
TGTGCCAGCACTCCCAGTGGACAAAGCTCCTACGAGCAGTACTTC
>TRBJ1-5|many|TRBV5-6|NA
CASSLSYGRRNQPQHF
TGTGCCAGCAGCTTGTCATACGGCAGGCGGAATCAGCCCCAGCATTTT
>TRBJ1-5|many|TRBV6-6|NA
CASSYGPAHQPQHF
TGTGCCAGCAGTTACGGGCCGGCGCATCAGCCCCAGCATTTT
>TRBJ2-6|many|TRBV6-2/TRBV6-3|NA
CASSRPTGGANVLTF
TGTGCCAGCAGCCGCCCCACGGGCGGGGCCAACGTCCTGACTTTC
>TRBJ1-4|many|TRBV3-1|TRBD1
CASSRGTGGEKLFF
TGTGCCAGCAGCCGCGGGACAGGGGGCGAAAAACTGTTTTTT
>TRBJ1-1|many|TRBV5-1|NA
CASSLEGAAEAFF
TGCGCCAGCAGCTTGGAAGGGGCCGCTGAAGCTTTCTTT
>TRBJ2-7|many|TRBV6-1|TRBD1
CASKTGTGYEQYF
TGTGCCAGCAAGACCGGGACAGGGTACGAGCAGTACTTC
>TRBJ1-2|few|TRBV6-2/TRBV6-3|NA
CASTQNYGYTF
TGTGCCAGCACACAAAACTATGGCTACACCTTC
>TRBJ1-5|many|TRBV5-6|NA
CASSLYGITSDQPQHF
TGTGCCAGCAGCTTGTACGGCATAACGAGCGATCAGCCCCAGCATTTT
>TRBJ1-6|many|TRBV27|NA
CASSLTWGYPNSPLHF
TGTGCCAGCAGTTTAACCTGGGGTTACCCAAATTCACCCCTCCACTTT
>TRBJ2-3|few|TRBV7-9|NA
CASSLSGGTTDTQYF
TGTGCCAGCAGCTTATCCGGAGGAACCACAGATACGCAGTATTTT
>TRBJ1-2|many|TRBV7-2|NA
CASSFSDSSYGYTF
TGTGCCAGCAGCTTTTCAGACTCAAGCTATGGCTACACCTTC
>TRBJ2-3|NA|TRBV5-6|NA
CASSSSTPRGRTDTQYF
TGTGCCAGCAGCTCATCGACCCCACGGGGGAGGACAGATACGCAGTATTTT
>TRBJ1-3|many|TRBV19|NA
CASSTPRDGGNTIYF
TGTGCCAGTAGTACCCCCCGGGACGGCGGAAACACCATATATTTT
>TRBJ1-4|many|TRBV5-1|TRBD1
CASSWDRFNEKLFF
TGCGCCAGCAGCTGGGACAGGTTTAATGAAAAACTGTTTTTT
>TRBJ2-3|many|TRBV7-8|NA
CASNVRGVLNTDTQYF
TGTGCCAGCAACGTGAGGGGTGTCTTAAACACAGATACGCAGTATTTT
>TRBJ2-7|NA|TRBV19|NA
CASSRQESSYEQYF
TGTGCCAGTAGTCGACAGGAGAGCTCCTACGAGCAGTACTTC
>TRBJ2-7|many|TRBV21-1|NA
CASQQGTAMAYEQGTAMAYEQYF
TGTGCCAGCCAGCAGGGGACGGCGATGGCCTACGAGCAAGGGACGGCGATGGCCTACGAGCAGTACTTC
>TRBJ1-5|NA|TRBV19|TRBD1
CASSIQTGRYEPQHF
TGTGCCAGTAGTATACAGACAGGGCGTTATGAGCCCCAGCATTTT
>TRBJ2-3|many|TRBV11-2|NA
CASSFWRGAIDTQYF
TGTGCCAGCAGCTTTTGGAGGGGGGCTATAGATACGCAGTATTTT
>TRBJ2-2|few|TRBV14|TRBD1
CASSQRTGLNTGELFF
TGTGCCAGCAGCCAACGGACAGGACTTAACACCGGGGAGCTGTTTTTT
>TRBJ2-2|many|TRBV9|TRBD1
CASSLSPDRESGELFF
TGTGCCAGCAGCCTCTCCCCCGACAGGGAGAGCGGGGAGCTGTTTTTT
>TRBJ2-3|NA|TRBV6-4|NA
CASSARGFTDTQYF
TGTGCCAGCAGCGCCAGGGGATTCACAGATACGCAGTATTTT
>TRBJ2-5|many|TRBV12-3/TRBV12-4|NA
CASSLRGRGETQYF
TGTGCCAGCAGTTTACGGGGCAGGGGAGAGACCCAGTACTTC
>TRBJ1-1|many|TRBV2|NA
CASSEVSPWDTEAFF
TGTGCCAGCAGTGAGGTTTCCCCATGGGACACTGAAGCTTTCTTT
>TRBJ2-3|many|TRBV7-6|TRBD2
CASSPLTGAGGRDTQYF
TGTGCCAGCAGCCCCCTGACCGGTGCGGGGGGGCGAGATACGCAGTATTTT
>TRBJ2-3|many|TRBV29-1|NA
CSVGGWDHHGDTDTQYF
TGCAGCGTTGGTGGTTGGGACCATCACGGGGACACAGATACGCAGTATTTT
>TRBJ1-6|few|TRBV20-1|NA
CSARLPGWGYNSPLHF
TGCAGTGCTAGGCTCCCAGGGTGGGGATATAATTCACCCCTCCACTTT
>TRBJ2-3|many|TRBV7-3|NA
CASSPGAGTDTQYF
TGTGCCAGCAGCCCGGGGGCAGGGACAGATACGCAGTATTTT
>TRBJ2-2|many|TRBV7-2|NA
CASRGTLNTGELFF
TGTGCCAGCCGGGGAACCTTAAACACCGGGGAGCTGTTTTTT
>TRBJ1-2|many|TRBV29-1|TRBD1
CSVSPDRGYGYTF
TGCAGCGTTTCCCCAGACAGGGGTTATGGCTACACCTTC
>TRBJ1-5|many|TRBV6-5|NA
CASSYSLPGGSGNQPQHF
TGTGCCAGCAGTTACTCATTGCCGGGGGGCTCGGGCAATCAGCCCCAGCATTTT
>TRBJ2-3|many|TRBV29-1|NA
CSVNPGIRDTQYF
TGCAGCGTTAATCCCGGGATACGGGATACGCAGTATTTT
>TRBJ2-5|many|TRBV29-1|NA
CSVSQRQETQYF
TGCAGCGTCTCTCAGCGGCAAGAGACCCAGTACTTC
>TRBJ2-3|many|TRBV5-1|NA
CASSLQRDSRRTDTQYF
TGCGCCAGCAGCTTGCAACGGGACTCCCGACGCACAGATACGCAGTATTTT